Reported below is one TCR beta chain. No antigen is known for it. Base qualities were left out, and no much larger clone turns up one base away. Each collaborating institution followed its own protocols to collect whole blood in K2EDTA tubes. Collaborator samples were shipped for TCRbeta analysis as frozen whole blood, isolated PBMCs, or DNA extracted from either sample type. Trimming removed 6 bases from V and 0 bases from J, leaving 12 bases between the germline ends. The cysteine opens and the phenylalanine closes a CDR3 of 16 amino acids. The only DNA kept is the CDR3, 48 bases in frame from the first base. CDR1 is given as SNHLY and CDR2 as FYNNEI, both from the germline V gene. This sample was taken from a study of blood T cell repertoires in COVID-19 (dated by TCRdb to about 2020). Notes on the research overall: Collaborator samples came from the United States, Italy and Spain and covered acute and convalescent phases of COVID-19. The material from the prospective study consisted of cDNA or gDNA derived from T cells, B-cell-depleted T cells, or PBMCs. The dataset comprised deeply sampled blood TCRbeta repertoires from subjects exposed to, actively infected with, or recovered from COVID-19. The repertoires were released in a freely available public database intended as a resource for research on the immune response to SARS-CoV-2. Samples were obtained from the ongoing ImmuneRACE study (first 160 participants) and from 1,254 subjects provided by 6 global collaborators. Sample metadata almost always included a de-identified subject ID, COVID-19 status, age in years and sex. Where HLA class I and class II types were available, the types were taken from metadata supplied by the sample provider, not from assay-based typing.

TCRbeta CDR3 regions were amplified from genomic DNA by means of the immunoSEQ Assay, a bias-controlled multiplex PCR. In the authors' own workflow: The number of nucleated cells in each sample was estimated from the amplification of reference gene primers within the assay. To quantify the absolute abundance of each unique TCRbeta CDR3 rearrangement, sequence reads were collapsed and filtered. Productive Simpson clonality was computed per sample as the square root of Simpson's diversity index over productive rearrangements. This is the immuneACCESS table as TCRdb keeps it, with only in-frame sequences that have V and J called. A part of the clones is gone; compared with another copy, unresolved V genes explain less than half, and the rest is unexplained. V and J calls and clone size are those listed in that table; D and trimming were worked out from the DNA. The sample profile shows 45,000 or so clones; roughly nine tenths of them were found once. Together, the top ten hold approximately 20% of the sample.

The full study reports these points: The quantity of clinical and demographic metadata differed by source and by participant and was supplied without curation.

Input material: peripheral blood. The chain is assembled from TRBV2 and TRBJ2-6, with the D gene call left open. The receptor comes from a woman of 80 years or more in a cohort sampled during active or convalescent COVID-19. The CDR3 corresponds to CASSLAAVSGANVLTF. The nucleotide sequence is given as TGTGCCAGCAGCCTGGCTGCCGTCTCTGGGGCCAACGTCCTGACTTTC. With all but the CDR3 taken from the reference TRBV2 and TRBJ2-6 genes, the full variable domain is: EPEVTQTPSHQVTQMGQEVILRCVPISNHLYFYWYRQILGQKVEFLVSFYNNEISEKSEIFDDQFSVERPDGSNFTLKIRSTKLEDSAMYFCASSLAAVSGANVLTFGAGSRLTVL.